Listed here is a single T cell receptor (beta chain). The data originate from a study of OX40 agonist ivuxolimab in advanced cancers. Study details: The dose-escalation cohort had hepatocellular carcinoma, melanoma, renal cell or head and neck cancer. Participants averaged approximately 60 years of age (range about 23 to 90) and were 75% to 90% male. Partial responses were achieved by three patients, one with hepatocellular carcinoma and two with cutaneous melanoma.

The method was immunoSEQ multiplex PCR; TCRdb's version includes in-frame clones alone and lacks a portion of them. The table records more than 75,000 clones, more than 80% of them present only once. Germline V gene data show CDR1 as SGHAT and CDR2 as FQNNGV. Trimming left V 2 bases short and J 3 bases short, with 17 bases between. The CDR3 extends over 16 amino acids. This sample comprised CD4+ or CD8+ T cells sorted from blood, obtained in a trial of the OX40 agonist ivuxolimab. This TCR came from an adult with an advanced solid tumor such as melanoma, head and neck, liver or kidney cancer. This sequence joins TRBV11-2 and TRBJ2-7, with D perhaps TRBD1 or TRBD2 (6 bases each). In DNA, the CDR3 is TGTGCCAGCAGCTTACAACAGGGAGGTGTGGGCTACGAGCAGTACTTC. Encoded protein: CASSLQQGGVGYEQYF.